A selection of T cell receptor beta chains follows, all from one sample in a study of T cells after yellow fever vaccination. Using its own MiXCR run on the 5' RACE reads, TCRdb lists one record per CDR3 protein. The sample shows some 68,000 distinct CDR3 sequences, about 6% of them seen only once. The sample in question was CD8+ T cells sorted from PBMCs, obtained roughly 46 days after the first yellow fever vaccination. The origin of the receptors is a man in his late teens or twenties who received the YFV17D yellow fever vaccine. The CDR3 runs from the conserved cysteine through the conserved F or W. Not all rows give a size; the values are once, few, many and, for expanded clones, a class.

clone size	J gene	V gene	CDR3 protein
few	TRBJ2-7	TRBV5-1	CASSEGANVYEQYF
many	TRBJ2-1	TRBV27	CASSLGTTVYNEQFF
many	TRBJ2-3	TRBV5-1	CASSGPGPLTDTQYF
many	TRBJ1-1	TRBV29-1	CSVEDFPTEAFF
few	TRBJ2-7	TRBV18	CASSPRTSGGPPYEQYF
NA	TRBJ1-2	TRBV10-3	CAIAGGDIGYTF
many	TRBJ2-6	TRBV6-4	CASSESSRSGANVLTF
many	TRBJ2-2	TRBV6-1	CASSERIGAGELFF
NA	TRBJ2-2	TRBV12-3/TRBV12-4	CASSRDPNTGELFF
few	TRBJ2-5	TRBV5-4	CASSLEGNSETQYF
NA	TRBJ1-1	TRBV5-5	CASSFGNGAGFTEAFF
NA	TRBJ2-6	TRBV6-5	CASKRPGGDGANVLTF
few	TRBJ1-4	TRBV10-3	CAISESDREDEKLFF
many	TRBJ2-1	TRBV4-1	CASSQAGTPNNEQFF
many	TRBJ1-3	TRBV12-3/TRBV12-4	CASCPGAFGNTIYF
NA	TRBJ1-1	TRBV12-3/TRBV12-4	CASRPRGELAFF
NA	TRBJ1-2	TRBV20-1	CSAREDARKDTIDYGYTF
NA	TRBJ2-7	TRBV7-2	CASSFATGTYEQYF
many	TRBJ2-3	TRBV23-1	CASSQDRADTQYF
many	TRBJ1-6	TRBV6-4	CASSEADTNSPLHF
many	TRBJ2-3	TRBV11-2	CASSLTDSHTQYF
many	TRBJ2-3	TRBV7-3	CASSSPTSGGIDTQYF
many	TRBJ2-3	TRBV11-2	CANALVSGGADTQYF
NA	TRBJ2-3	TRBV3-1	CATSQAGGPADTQYF
NA	TRBJ2-1	TRBV7-9	CASSQNRAGGYNEQFF
many	TRBJ2-2	TRBV5-1	CASSLGQEPNTGELFF
few	TRBJ2-7	TRBV28	CASTARGGATYEQYF
few	TRBJ2-7	TRBV6-2/TRBV6-3	CASRSTEQGAPYEQYF
many	TRBJ2-4	TRBV12-3/TRBV12-4	CASSLAPLAQANIQYF
many	TRBJ2-3	TRBV5-6	CASSLSLDTDTQYF
many	TRBJ2-2	TRBV4-3	CASSPSPGAAGELFF
many	TRBJ2-2	TRBV4-1	CASSQRGVAGELFF
many	TRBJ2-3	TRBV15	CATSRDRAGGGDTQYF
few	TRBJ1-4	TRBV7-9	CASSPPMRNNEKLFF
many	TRBJ2-5	TRBV25-1	CASSEYGEETQYF
many	TRBJ2-1	TRBV27	CASSLSMEWILSNFNEQFF
NA	TRBJ2-2	TRBV20-1	CSARFGLPGVTGELFF